What follows describes a single TCR beta chain. Its target is unknown. This record comes from a study of cytomegalovirus exposure and HLA in healthy donors. General observations from the study: A prior analysis recorded that most TCR beta V segments were productive about 90% or about 30% of the time. A reported reduction in N-insertions relative to the 666-donor mean was seen in an Asian-associated ancestry cluster in a later analysis.

Trimming removed 0 bases at V and 1 base at J, with 5 bases between. CDR3 length: 13 residues. From germline, CDR1 is SGHRS and CDR2 YFSETQ. 13 Jbeta primers and 60 Vbeta primers were used for the PCR. The data were produced by immunoSEQ multiplex PCR, yet TCRdb's version contains in-frame clones alone and is incomplete. The table has under 120,000 clones, 65% seen once; the top ten hold 3.8%. The genes are TRBV5-1 and TRBJ2-7, with D possibly TRBD2 on 5 matching bases. The clonotype comes from a man aged 25 to 40 in good health and CMV-seropositive. Sequencing was performed on PBMCs. The CDR3 sequence: CASSLAGSYEQYF. In nucleotides, the CDR3 is TGCGCCAGCAGCTTGGCGGGATCCTACGAGCAGTACTTC. Combining the CDR3 with reference TRBV5-1 and TRBJ2-7 gives the whole variable domain KAGVTQTPRYLIKTRGQQVTLSCSPISGHRSVSWYQQTPGQGLQFLFEYFSETQRNKGNFPGRFSGRQFSNSRSEMNVSTLELGDSALYLCASSLAGSYEQYFGPGTRLTVT.